These T cell receptor beta chains were read from a single sample in a study of blood T cell repertoires in COVID-19. The protocol was immunoSEQ multiplex PCR, while the TCRdb copy is restricted to in-frame clones and leaves out a portion. The repertoire holds 200,000 to 250,000 clones, with 86% as singletons. The sample taken for sequencing was PBMCs or T cells enriched from blood (not recorded which). These receptors were obtained from a man aged 40-50 years who had recovered from COVID-19. Each CDR3 is given with its conserved first and last residue. A D gene is named only where the DNA matches it firmly. The size entry is marked missing in some rows and otherwise reads once, few, many or a size class.

CDR3 protein,CDR3 DNA,D gene,V gene,J gene,clone size
CAWSVVTGIFF,TGTGCCTGGAGTGTAGTCACGGGTATCTTCTTT,.,TRBV30,TRBJ1-1,.
CSVEIRVRGYTF,TGCAGCGTTGAAATCAGGGTGAGGGGCTACACCTTC,.,TRBV29-1,TRBJ1-2,few
CASSIAVAGGPSTDTQYF,TGTGCCAGTAGTATAGCAGTAGCGGGGGGGCCAAGCACAGATACGCAGTATTTT,TRBD2,TRBV19,TRBJ2-3,many
CASKNRALVETQYF,TGCGCCAGCAAGAACAGGGCCCTCGTGGAGACCCAGTACTTC,.,TRBV5-1,TRBJ2-5,.
CASSELLAGKSYEQYF,TGTGCCAGCAGTGAACTTCTAGCGGGAAAGTCTTACGAGCAGTACTTC,TRBD2,TRBV6-1,TRBJ2-7,.
CASSEYEGNNQPQHF,TGTGCCAGCAGTGAATATGAGGGCAACAATCAGCCCCAGCATTTT,.,TRBV6-1,TRBJ1-5,.
CASSQDFRSGNTIYF,TGTGCCAGCAGCCAAGATTTTCGCTCTGGAAACACCATATATTTT,.,TRBV3-1/TRBV3-2,TRBJ1-3,.
CASSQDTEGGTIYF,TGTGCCAGCAGCCAAGATACGGAGGGAGGCACCATATATTTT,.,TRBV3-1/TRBV3-2,TRBJ1-3,.
CASSPDRSSYNEQFF,TGTGCCAGCAGCCCCGACAGGAGCTCCTACAATGAGCAGTTCTTC,.,TRBV7-8,TRBJ2-1,.
CASNQGANYGYTF,TGTGCCAGCAACCAAGGGGCTAACTATGGCTACACCTTC,.,TRBV12-3/TRBV12-4,TRBJ1-2,once
CASTLGGLDDTQYF,TGTGCCAGCACCCTCGGGGGGCTTGATGATACGCAGTATTTT,.,TRBV2,TRBJ2-3,.
CASNLLAGEETQYF,TGTGCCAGCAATCTCCTAGCGGGGGAAGAGACCCAGTACTTC,TRBD2,TRBV7-2,TRBJ2-5,.
CASSYSPIAGVSEQYF,TGTGCCAGCAGTTACTCCCCCATAGCGGGAGTCTCCGAGCAGTACTTC,TRBD2,TRBV6-5,TRBJ2-7,.
CASSLKTSGRRNEQFF,TGTGCCAGTAGCCTAAAGACTAGCGGGAGGCGGAACGAGCAGTTCTTC,TRBD2,TRBV19,TRBJ2-1,.
CASSPPGQLNTGELFF,TGTGCCAGCTCACCACCGGGACAGCTGAACACCGGGGAGCTGTTTTTT,TRBD1,TRBV18,TRBJ2-2,.
CAIPEKTGRWGYTF,TGTGCCATTCCCGAGAAGACGGGAAGATGGGGCTACACCTTC,.,TRBV6-5,TRBJ1-2,.
CASSRDYRGNQPQHF,TGTGCCAGCAGCCGAGACTACAGGGGGAATCAGCCCCAGCATTTT,TRBD1,TRBV4-2,TRBJ1-5,.
CASRADGGFGNTIYF,TGCGCCAGCAGAGCGGACGGAGGCTTTGGAAACACCATATATTTT,.,TRBV5-1,TRBJ1-3,.
CASSRAGDNYEQYF,TGTGCCAGCAGCCGAGCGGGGGACAACTACGAGCAGTACTTC,TRBD2,TRBV5-5,TRBJ2-7,.
CASSQKHSPFGGELFF,TGCGCCAGCAGTCAAAAACACAGTCCTTTTGGCGGGGAGCTGTTTTTT,.,TRBV23-1,TRBJ2-2,.
CASSFPGQAYEKLFF,TGTGCCAGTAGTTTCCCGGGACAGGCCTATGAAAAACTGTTTTTT,TRBD1,TRBV19,TRBJ1-4,.
CAVEGEPLRYGYTF,TGTGCCGTAGAGGGAGAACCCCTTAGATATGGCTACACCTTC,.,TRBV19,TRBJ1-2,.
CASSFEDTQYF,TGTGCCAGCAGTTTTGAGGATACGCAGTATTTT,.,TRBV28,TRBJ2-3,.
CASNGRGGTGELFF,TGTGCCAGTAACGGTAGAGGGGGCACCGGGGAGCTGTTTTTT,.,TRBV19,TRBJ2-2,.
CATYRVTEAFF,TGTGCCACCTACAGGGTTACTGAAGCTTTCTTT,.,TRBV28,TRBJ1-1,.
CASSPVGLAGVDEQFF,TGTGCCAGCAGCCCCGTGGGACTAGCGGGAGTCGATGAGCAGTTCTTC,TRBD2,TRBV3-1/TRBV3-2,TRBJ2-1,.
CASSSLQGTNQPQHF,TGTGCCAGCAGCTCTCTACAGGGAACCAATCAGCCCCAGCATTTT,.,TRBV28,TRBJ1-5,.
CASSPGTFGEWSTDTQYF,TGTGCCAGCAGCCCTGGGACATTTGGGGAATGGAGCACAGATACGCAGTATTTT,.,TRBV4-2,TRBJ2-3,.
CASSQGASGGVNEQFF,TGTGCCAGCAGCCAAGGGGCTAGCGGGGGGGTGAATGAGCAGTTCTTC,TRBD2,TRBV3-1/TRBV3-2,TRBJ2-1,.
CASSEATRSGEQYF,TGTGCCAGCAGTGAAGCGACTAGATCCGGCGAGCAGTACTTC,.,TRBV25-1,TRBJ2-7,once
CASSPGLYSNQPQHF,TGTGCCAGCAGTCCGGGACTCTATAGCAATCAGCCCCAGCATTTT,.,TRBV2,TRBJ1-5,.
CASSMRRAATNEKLFF,TGTGCCAGTAGTATGAGGAGGGCTGCAACTAATGAAAAACTGTTTTTT,.,TRBV19,TRBJ1-4,.
CASSPPQGNSPLHF,TGTGCCAGCAGCCCCCCACAGGGAAATTCACCCCTCCACTTT,.,TRBV3-1/TRBV3-2,TRBJ1-6,.
CASSPRELGASYEQYF,TGTGCCAGCTCACCACGAGAGTTAGGAGCTTCCTACGAGCAGTACTTC,.,TRBV18,TRBJ2-7,.
CASTPGREGDTQYF,TGCGCCAGTACCCCCGGCAGGGAAGGAGATACGCAGTATTTT,.,TRBV5-1,TRBJ2-3,.
CASSLLSGRYEQYF,TGTGCCAGCAGTTTGCTTAGCGGGAGGTACGAGCAGTACTTC,TRBD2,TRBV28,TRBJ2-7,.
CASSRIAGNAEAFF,TGCGCCAGCAGCCGAATCGCAGGGAACGCTGAAGCTTTCTTT,.,TRBV5-1,TRBJ1-1,once
CASSLLTTNEKLFF,TGTGCCAGCAGCTTGCTAACAACTAATGAAAAACTGTTTTTT,.,TRBV7-9,TRBJ1-4,.
CASATAPWASYEQYF,TGTGCCAGCGCGACCGCCCCCTGGGCCTCCTACGAGCAGTACTTC,.,TRBV6-6,TRBJ2-7,.
CSVAAGGFNEQFF,TGCAGCGTTGCTGCAGGGGGGTTTAATGAGCAGTTCTTC,.,TRBV29-1,TRBJ2-1,.
CASSQEGQGSSYEQYF,TGTGCCAGCAGCCAAGAAGGCCAGGGGAGCTCCTACGAGCAGTACTTC,.,TRBV3-1/TRBV3-2,TRBJ2-7,.
CSAQSRETQYF,TGCAGTGCCCAATCGAGGGAGACCCAGTACTTC,.,TRBV20-1,TRBJ2-5,once
CASSNQGGFGYTF,TGTGCCAGCAGCAACCAGGGGGGCTTCGGCTACACCTTC,TRBD1,TRBV11-1,TRBJ1-2,.
CAWSRDSSYEQYF,TGTGCCTGGAGTCGGGACAGTTCCTACGAGCAGTACTTC,TRBD1,TRBV30,TRBJ2-7,.
CASRPSSGVDTEAFF,TGTGCTAGTCGGCCCTCCTCGGGGGTGGACACTGAAGCTTTCTTT,.,TRBV12-5,TRBJ1-1,.
CASSQASGGTEAFF,TGTGCCAGCAGCCAAGCAAGTGGGGGGACTGAAGCTTTCTTT,.,TRBV3-1/TRBV3-2,TRBJ1-1,.
CASSFWEYNEQFF,TGTGCCAGCAGTTTTTGGGAGTACAATGAGCAGTTCTTC,.,TRBV28,TRBJ2-1,.
CASSRGVNEKLFF,TGTGCCAGTAGTCGGGGAGTTAATGAAAAACTGTTTTTT,.,TRBV19,TRBJ1-4,few
CATEGASTDTQYF,TGTGCCACCGAGGGAGCTAGCACAGATACGCAGTATTTT,.,TRBV24-1,TRBJ2-3,many
CASKLDMATEAFF,TGTGCCAGCAAACTTGACATGGCCACTGAAGCTTTCTTT,.,TRBV13,TRBJ1-1,once
CASSRAGAAGNTIYF,TGTGCCAGCAGTCGAGCTGGGGCAGCGGGAAACACCATATATTTT,.,TRBV6-5,TRBJ1-3,.
CASNQGFYGYTF,TGTGCCAGCAATCAGGGATTCTATGGCTACACCTTC,.,TRBV7-9,TRBJ1-2,.